The 18 T cell receptor beta chains given below trace back to one sample, sequenced in a study of long-term antiretroviral therapy in people with HIV. The authors ran the immunoSEQ assay, v3.0, at survey level. Profiled with immunoSEQ multiplex PCR; TCRdb holds only in-frame clones, not every one. Among 20,000 to 25,000 clones listed, around three quarters were seen once. The sample here was unsorted PBMCs, taken 2.9 years after starting antiretroviral therapy. These receptors were collected from a woman aged 25-40 years with HIV.

V is TRBV10-3 and J is TRBJ1-1; no reliable D call. This CDR3 has 12 amino acids. V was pared by 3 bases and J by 0 bases, with 2 bases between. Germline V gene sequence: CDR1 ENHRY, CDR2 SYGVKD. The CDR3 DNA reads TGTGCCATCAGTGAAATGAACACTGAAGCTTTCTTT. This sequence encodes CAISEMNTEAFF.

The chain is built from TRBV9 and TRBJ1-1; D call uncertain. CDR1 SGDLS and CDR2 YYNGEE come from the germline V gene. This CDR3 has 13 residues. Trimming shortened V by 4 bases and J by 11 bases, and 18 bases separated the two germline ends. In nucleotides, the CDR3 is TGTGCCAGCAGCCCGGACCCCCCGGGGAAGGCTTTCTTT. Translating it yields CASSPDPPGKAFF.

The CDR3 sequence is CATSRDDRASGYTF. Here the CDR3 DNA reads TGTGCCACCAGCAGGGATGACAGGGCCTCTGGCTACACCTTC. This chain links TRBV15 with TRBJ1-2; 7 bases fit TRBD1. With V trimmed by 3 bases and J by 7 bases, 8 bases remained unmatched. Per germline, CDR1 LNHNV and CDR2 YYDKDF (reference sequence). The CDR3 sequence is 14 residues long.

The table lists this clone with a count of one. The chain carries TRBV10-1 and TRBJ2-2; D call uncertain. The V end was cut by 4 bases, the J end by 3 bases, with 3 bases between. Germline assignment: CDR1 WNHNN and CDR2 SYGVQD (reference sequence). This CDR3 spans 12 amino acids. This CDR3 reads CASSADTGELFF. CDR3 nucleotides: TGCGCCAGCAGTGCCGACACCGGGGAGCTGTTTTTT.

The V and J genes are TRBV5-4 and TRBJ1-2, with 9 bases aligning to TRBD1. The CDR3 length is 14 residues. The germline V gene has CDR1 SGHNT and CDR2 YYREEE (reference sequence). V gave up 2 bases and J gave up 4 bases; unmatched junction bases: 3. The CDR3 loop reads CASSFPDRGYGYTF. Here the CDR3 DNA reads TGTGCCAGCAGCTTTCCGGACAGGGGCTATGGCTACACCTTC. The whole variable domain, remainder taken from reference TRBV5-4 and TRBJ1-2, is ETGVTQSPTHLIKTRGQQVTLRCSSQSGHNTVSWYQQALGQGPQFIFQYYREEENGRGNFPPRFSGLQFPNYSSELNVNALELDDSALYLCASSFPDRGYGYTFGSGTRLTVV.

In this sample, this clone turned up once. The V and J genes are TRBV11-2 and TRBJ2-3, with 7 bases that match TRBD1. Germline assignment: CDR1 SGHAT and CDR2 FQNNGV. With V trimmed by 5 bases and J by 2 bases, 10 bases remained unmatched. The CDR3 extends over 16 amino acids. CDR3 nucleotides: TGTGCCAGCAGCAATACCTGGGACAGACACACAGATACGCAGTATTTT. Protein: CASSNTWDRHTDTQYF. Full variable domain (outside the CDR3, taken from reference TRBV11-2 and TRBJ2-3): EAGVAQSPRYKIIEKRQSVAFWCNPISGHATLYWYQQILGQGPKLLIQFQNNGVVDDSQLPKDRFSAERLKGVDSTLKIQPAKLEDSAVYLCASSNTWDRHTDTQYFGPGTRLTVL.

This clone was counted once. The rearrangement joins TRBV5-1 to TRBJ2-7, with 7 bases fitting TRBD1. This CDR3 spans 15 amino acids. The junction had 8 bases not matched to a gene; V was cut back by 5 bases and J by 0 bases. Per the germline V gene, CDR1 is SGHRS and CDR2 is YFSETQ. CDR3 in DNA: TGCGCCAGCAGACCCGCGACAGGGTTCTCCTACGAGCAGTACTTC. Translation gives CASRPATGFSYEQYF.

This clone showed up just a few times. The rearrangement joins TRBV18 to TRBJ2-7; D perhaps matches TRBD1 (6 bases). Germline assignment: CDR1 KGHSH and CDR2 LQKENI. This CDR3 has 15 amino acids. V was trimmed by 5 bases and J by 0 bases, leaving 14 bases between them. CDR3 DNA: TGTGCCAGCTCAACCGACAGGCTCCGCTCCTACGAGCAGTACTTC. Translating it yields CASSTDRLRSYEQYF.

The CDR3, as DNA: TGTGCCAGCAGCCCATCCGGTCTCTCAGGAGATACGCAGTATTTT. Its translation: CASSPSGLSGDTQYF. V usage is TRBV5-6 and J usage is TRBJ2-3; D not certain. CDR3 length: 15 amino acids. The germline gives CDR1 SGHDT, CDR2 YYEEEE. V was shortened by 4 bases and J by 5 bases, with 17 bases between the two germline ends.

The CDR3 DNA reads as TGTGCCAGCACTAGTAAGGGCACCGGGGAGCTGTTTTTT. It translates to CASTSKGTGELFF. The chain uses TRBV2 and TRBJ2-2; D unresolved. V dropped 7 bases and J dropped 4 bases, with 10 bases sitting between them. Germline CDR1 SNHLY, CDR2 FYNNEI. The CDR3 consists of 13 residues. Together with reference TRBV2 and TRBJ2-2, the CDR3 gives the full variable domain: EPEVTQTPSHQVTQMGQEVILRCVPISNHLYFYWYRQILGQKVEFLVSFYNNEISEKSEIFDDQFSVERPDGSNFTLKIRSTKLEDSAMYFCASTSKGTGELFFGEGSRLTVL.

The chain carries TRBV7-2 and TRBJ2-5; no clear D gene. This CDR3 is built from 13 residues. The germline gives CDR1 SGHTA, CDR2 FQGNSA. V lost 2 bases, J lost 2 bases, and 6 bases lay in between. The CDR3 DNA reads TGTGCCAGCAGCTTAAGGCATCAAGAGACCCAGTACTTC. Its translation: CASSLRHQETQYF.

The chain combines TRBV15 with TRBJ1-6; no clear D gene. Deletions cut 7 bases from V and 7 bases from J, with 17 bases between. Germline V gene sequence: CDR1 LNHNV, CDR2 YYDKDF (reference sequence). This CDR3 comprises 15 residues. The CDR3 reads CATTVREGINSPLHF. The CDR3 DNA reads as TGTGCCACCACGGTCCGGGAGGGAATAAATTCACCCCTCCACTTT. Complete variable domain (other parts from reference TRBV15 and TRBJ1-6): DAMVIQNPRYQVTQFGKPVTLSCSQTLNHNVMYWYQQKSSQAPKLLFHYYDKDFNNEADTPDNFQSRRPNTSFCFLDIRSPGLGDTAMYLCATTVREGINSPLHFGNGTRLTVT.

This sequence joins TRBV15 and TRBJ2-1; the D gene is possibly TRBD1 (5 bases). The V end was cut by 0 bases, the J end by 3 bases, with 6 bases between. Germline values: CDR1 LNHNV, CDR2 YYDKDF (reference sequence). The CDR3 contains 14 residues. The CDR3 coding sequence is TGTGCCACCAGCAGAGAAGGGGACTACAATGAGCAGTTCTTC. Its protein product is CATSREGDYNEQFF.

V usage is TRBV6-1 and J usage is TRBJ1-1; perhaps TRBD1 as D (5 bases). The ends were cut back, 6 bases at V and 6 bases at J, with 8 bases in the middle. The germline CDR1 and CDR2 sequences are MNHNS and SASEGT. This CDR3 contains 11 residues. The CDR3 DNA reads as TGTGCCAGCAGCGCAGGGCCTGAAGCTTTCTTT. Translating it yields CASSAGPEAFF.

V is TRBV7-9 and J is TRBJ1-2; perhaps TRBD1 as D (6 bases). From germline, CDR1 is SEHNR and CDR2 FQNEAQ (reference sequence). This CDR3 is built from 13 residues. The V gene lost 5 bases and the J gene lost 4 bases, with 11 bases spanning the gap. The CDR3 here is CASSHDRPYGYTF. In DNA, the CDR3 is TGTGCCAGCAGCCACGACAGGCCCTATGGCTACACCTTC.

The V gene is TRBV27, the J gene TRBJ1-1, with TRBD1 matching 7 bases. This CDR3 is built from 15 residues. The J segment lost 1 base and the V segment lost 2 bases, leaving 4 bases of the junction unmatched. Germline assignment: CDR1 MNHEY and CDR2 SMNVEV (reference sequence). The CDR3 region has the DNA TGTGCCAGCAGTTTACTCAGGGGGGGGAACACTGAAGCTTTCTTT. Its translation: CASSLLRGGNTEAFF.

V gene TRBV4-1 combines with J gene TRBJ1-6; tentative D call: TRBD1 (6 bases). CDR1 is MGHRA, CDR2 YSYEKL, per germline. The CDR3 spans 16 residues. Deletions cut 0 bases from V and 4 bases from J, with 10 bases between. CDR3 nucleotides: TGCGCCAGCAGCCAAGAAGGACAGAGATATAATTCACCCCTCCACTTT. Amino acids: CASSQEGQRYNSPLHF.

This clone came up once. The genes are TRBV11-2 and TRBJ2-3; 7 bases align to TRBD2. There are 15 residues in the CDR3. Unmatched junction bases numbered 4, after V lost 2 bases and J lost 2 bases. Germline-derived CDR1 and CDR2 are SGHAT and FQNNGV. CDR3 sequence: CASSLTLAATDTQYF. CDR3 DNA sequence: TGTGCCAGCAGCTTAACCCTAGCGGCCACAGATACGCAGTATTTT.